The sequence of this T cell receptor beta chain was determined in a study of shared clonotypes between healthy human individuals. CDR1 and CDR2 (germline): SGHTA, FQGTGA. V lost 2 bases and J 6 bases, leaving 8 bases between the germline ends. The CDR3 has 13 amino acids. TCRdb's copy holds only in-frame clones and misses some; the assay was immunoSEQ multiplex PCR. This sample has approximately 1,500,000 clones, with roughly 96% found just once. This chain joins TRBV7-3 and TRBJ2-1; D gene ambiguous. The origin of this receptor is a man younger than 40 in good health. The specimen was naive CD4+ T cells sorted from blood. Subset meaning: CD45RA+ positively selected. In DNA form, the CDR3 reads TGTGCCAGCAGCTTAGGAAGGGTCAATGAGCAGTTCTTC. The encoded protein is CASSLGRVNEQFF. The whole variable domain, filled in from reference TRBV7-3 and TRBJ2-1, reads GAGVSQTPSNKVTEKGKYVELRCDPISGHTALYWYRQSLGQGPEFLIYFQGTGAADDSGLPNDRFFAVRPEGSVSTLKIQRTERGDSAVYLCASSLGRVNEQFFGPGTRLTVL.